These 22 T cell receptor beta chains originate from one sample sequenced in a study of T cell repertoires in cytomegalovirus infection. TCRdb itself ran the reads through MiXCR, one entry per CDR3 protein. This sample has 250,000 or so distinct CDR3 sequences; 15% to 20% occur once, and the top ten carry around 43%. The specimen sequenced was CD8+ T cells from PBMCs. The receptors stem from a human donor in good health (CMV status not recorded). Some clones in this sample may be carry-over from other donors' samples.

This clonotype came up many times. The chain joins TRBV7-6 to TRBJ2-2; 10 bases are a match to TRBD2. The CDR3 is made up of 16 amino acids. V dropped 6 bases and J dropped 5; count of bases not matched to a gene: 9. Looked up from germline, CDR1 is SGHVS and CDR2 is FNYEAQ. This CDR3 reads CASSPAGSGGTGELFF. In DNA, the CDR3 is TGTGCCAGCAGTCCCGCAGGTAGCGGGGGGACCGGGGAGCTGTTTTTT.

This clonotype was seen at least ten times. The chain carries TRBV12-5 and TRBJ1-1, with TRBD1 identical over 9 bases. V was pared by 7 bases and J by 4 bases, with 10 bases of the junction left unmatched. Germline V gene data show CDR1 as LGHNT and CDR2 as FRNRAP. The CDR3 length is 15 residues. The CDR3, as DNA: TGTGCTAGTGACCTCCCGGGACAGGGATTCACTGAAGCTTTCTTT. As protein: CASDLPGQGFTEAFF.

This clonotype came up a few times. This chain uses TRBV12-3 or TRBV12-4 with TRBJ1-3, with 7 bases lining up with TRBD1. V was clipped by 10 bases and J by 0 bases; unmatched bases: 3. The CDR3 has 13 amino acids. The DNA of the CDR3 is TGTGCCACAGGGGGTAGCTCTGGAAACACCATATATTTT. It specifies CATGGSSGNTIYF.

CDR3 sequence: CASSLSTAYNEQFF. For the CDR3, the DNA is TGTGCCAGCAGTTTAAGCACCGCCTACAATGAGCAGTTCTTC. The V and J genes are TRBV6-5 and TRBJ2-1; no clear D gene. The ends were cut back, 4 bases at V and 2 bases at J, with 9 bases in the middle. The CDR3 runs to 14 residues. The germline V gene has CDR1 MNHEY and CDR2 SVGAGI.

This clonotype showed up just a few times. The chain couples TRBV4-1 to TRBJ2-5; D possibly corresponds to TRBD2 (6 bases). The CDR3 extends over 14 amino acids. V lost 1 base and J lost 4, with 10 bases in between. CDR1 and CDR2 from the germline V gene are MGHRA and YSYEKL. As DNA, the CDR3 is TGCGCCAGCAGCCAAGTGGTTAGCGGAGAGACCCAGTACTTC. Translated: CASSQVVSGETQYF.

This clonotype occurred many times. V and J are TRBV7-8 and TRBJ1-4, with D tentatively TRBD1 (5 bases). CDR3 length: 18 amino acids. V lost 2 bases and J lost 0, with 16 bases in between. Germline CDR1 and CDR2: SGHVS and FQNEAQ. CDR3 region: CASSLMAGPGPTNEKLFF. CDR3 coding DNA: TGTGCCAGCAGCTTAATGGCAGGGCCGGGGCCAACTAATGAAAAACTGTTTTTT.

This clonotype was detected only a few times. The chain has TRBV7-8 and TRBJ2-1; a weak D match, TRBD1 (8 bases). This CDR3 is built from 16 residues. V was clipped by 2 bases and J by 1 base, with 12 bases between them. From germline, CDR1 is SGHVS and CDR2 FQNEAQ. DNA for the CDR3: TGTGCCAGCAGCTTATACAGGGGGGGGTCCTACAATGAGCAGTTCTTC. It translates to CASSLYRGGSYNEQFF. The full variable domain, rest sourced from reference TRBV7-8 and TRBJ2-1, is GAGVSQSPRYKVAKRGQDVALRCDPISGHVSLFWYQQALGQGPEFLTYFQNEAQLDKSGLPSDRFFAERPEGSVSTLKIQRTQQEDSAVYLCASSLYRGGSYNEQFFGPGTRLTVL.

This clonotype has a handful of counts. This sequence joins TRBV15 and TRBJ2-2, with a weak D call TRBD2 (5 bases). In germline, CDR1 is LNHNV, CDR2 YYDKDF (reference sequence). V lost 0 bases and J 5 bases, leaving 7 bases between the germline ends. This CDR3 is 14 amino acids long. As DNA, the CDR3 is TGTGCCACCAGCAGAGATCGGGGAACCGGGGAGCTGTTTTTT. Its protein is CATSRDRGTGELFF.

CDR3 bases: TGTGCCAGCAGCTTAGACACAGGGGAGCAGTTCTTC. The encoded protein is CASSLDTGEQFF. The V call is TRBV7-9, the J call TRBJ2-1; perhaps TRBD1 as D (6 bases). Deletions cut 1 base from V and 10 bases from J, with 8 bases between. CDR3 length equals 12 residues. Germline V gene sequence: CDR1 SEHNR, CDR2 FQNEAQ (reference sequence).

The sample holds a few counts of this clonotype. The rearrangement links TRBV27 to TRBJ2-7; perhaps TRBD2 as D (6 bases). Trimming left V 10 bases short and J 3 bases short, with 16 bases between. The CDR3 runs to 13 residues. Germline CDR1 MNHEY, CDR2 SMNVEV (reference sequence). CDR3 coding DNA: TGTGCCACCTCCGGGGGTCCAAGCTACGAGCAGTACTTC. This gives the protein CATSGGPSYEQYF.

In this sample, this clonotype turned up many times. This chain links TRBV6-1 with TRBJ2-7; D unresolved. Trimming took 2 bases from V and 5 from J, leaving 25 bases between them. CDR1 MNHNS and CDR2 SASEGT come from the germline V gene. The CDR3 is 18 residues long. The CDR3 is CASSELPGSIYLRDEQYF. DNA of the CDR3: TGTGCCAGCAGTGAACTCCCCGGGTCAATTTACTTGCGAGACGAGCAGTACTTC.

V and J are TRBV7-6 and TRBJ2-6; maybe TRBD1 (6 bases). CDR3 length equals 18 residues. Germline assignment: CDR1 SGHVS and CDR2 FNYEAQ. Trimming left V 6 bases short and J 4 bases short, with 22 bases between. Here the CDR3 DNA reads TGTGCCAGCAGATACCTCATGACGCAGGGGCCGGGGGCCAACGTCCTGACTTTC. Translation gives CASRYLMTQGPGANVLTF.

This clonotype was picked up many times. The chain recombines TRBV7-8 with TRBJ2-1; D unclear. The germline V gene has CDR1 SGHVS and CDR2 FQNEAQ. V was cut by 6 bases and J by 2 bases, with 8 bases left in between. The CDR3 totals 13 residues. The CDR3 DNA is TGTGCCAGCAGTTCAAGTACCTACAATGAGCAGTTCTTC. Its protein is CASSSSTYNEQFF.

The sample holds a few counts of this clonotype. CDR3 nucleotide sequence: TGTGCCAGCAGTTCCGGGGGACAGGGGGCCTACAATGAGCAGTTCTTC. Residues: CASSSGGQGAYNEQFF. This sequence joins TRBV6-2 or TRBV6-3 and TRBJ2-1; TRBD1 matches 11 bases. After removal of 4 bases from V and 2 bases from J, the junction contained 4 bases not matched to a gene. The CDR3 spans 16 residues. Germline CDR1 is MNHEY and CDR2 is SVGEGT.

This clonotype was detected only a few times. The chain couples TRBV6-4 to TRBJ2-3; D not certain. Deletions cut 4 bases from V and 2 bases from J, with 16 bases between. Germline assignment: CDR1 MRHNA and CDR2 SNTAGT. The CDR3 covers 16 residues. For the CDR3, the DNA is TGTGCCAGCAGTGTTGAACAGACCCCTTCCACAGATACGCAGTATTTT. It is translated as CASSVEQTPSTDTQYF.

V and J are TRBV27 and TRBJ1-1; 7 bases agree with TRBD1. There are 15 residues in the CDR3. Trimming took 4 bases from V and 3 from J; bases not matched to a gene: 8. Germline lookup yields CDR1 MNHEY and CDR2 SMNVEV (reference sequence). CDR3 sequence reads: CASSSQGYQYTEAFF. CDR3 coding DNA: TGTGCCAGCAGTTCACAGGGGTATCAGTACACTGAAGCTTTCTTT.

The chain combines TRBV2 with TRBJ2-7; 15 bases agree with TRBD2. The CDR3 has 16 residues. Germline V CDR1 and CDR2: SNHLY, FYNNEI. The trim removed 8 bases at V and 2 bases at J, leaving 7 bases unmatched. The CDR3 protein is CASGGLAGGPTYEQYF. In DNA, the CDR3 is TGTGCCAGCGGGGGACTAGCGGGGGGCCCAACCTACGAGCAGTACTTC.

This clonotype has ten or more counts. This chain links TRBV7-2 with TRBJ2-7; a possible D gene is TRBD1 (8 bases). The ends were cut back, 4 bases at V and 2 bases at J, with 15 bases in the middle. Per germline, CDR1 SGHTA and CDR2 FQGNSA. This CDR3 has 15 residues. As DNA, the CDR3 is TGTGCCAGCAGCTCGACAGGGGAGGGGGCCTACGAGCAGTACTTC. Amino acid sequence: CASSSTGEGAYEQYF.

The sample holds many counts of this clonotype. J is TRBJ1-1 and V is TRBV7-2, with 7 bases matching TRBD1. The CDR3 runs to 14 residues. Germline assignment: CDR1 SGHTA and CDR2 FQGNSA. Trimming at V came to 2 bases and at J to 6 bases, leaving 6 bases not matched to a gene. DNA of the CDR3: TGTGCCAGCAGCTTAATAGGGACAGCCCCTGAAGCTTTCTTT. Protein: CASSLIGTAPEAFF.

This clonotype was recorded only once. V is TRBV6-8 and J is TRBJ1-1, with 10 positions matching TRBD1. The CDR3 totals 17 residues. The germline V gene has CDR1 MNHGY and CDR2 SAAAGT. The junction had 12 bases not matched to a gene; V was cut back by 5 bases and J by 3 bases. The CDR3 here is CASSPEDRGPMDTEAFF. As DNA, the CDR3 is TGTGCCAGCAGTCCGGAAGACAGGGGGCCAATGGACACTGAAGCTTTCTTT.

This clonotype was seen ten or more times. A clone one base away is much larger, so this may be a read error. The chain couples TRBV7-9 to TRBJ2-3; D unresolved. CDR1 and CDR2 from the germline V gene are SEHNR and FQNEAQ (reference sequence). Trimming removed 1 base from V and 8 bases from J, with 4 bases in between. This CDR3 contains 11 residues. The CDR3 sequence: CASSLGGTQYF. The DNA of the CDR3 is TGTGCCAGCAGCTTAGGGGGTACGCAGTATTTT.

This clonotype turned up a few times. The chain recombines TRBV11-2 with TRBJ2-6; TRBD2 agrees at 8 bases. The CDR3 sequence is 18 residues long. CDR1 is SGHAT, CDR2 FQNNGV, per germline. Trimming took 5 bases from V and 0 from J; bases not matched to a gene: 9. The CDR3 coding sequence is TGTGCCAGCAGCCCCTGGTGGCGGGGGGACTCTGGGGCCAACGTCCTGACTTTC. Its translation is CASSPWWRGDSGANVLTF.